The 6 T cell receptor beta chains given below trace back to one sample, sequenced in a study of T cells after posttransplantation cyclophosphamide. Using immunoSEQ multiplex PCR, the repertoire was profiled, and TCRdb retains in-frame clones only, with some absent. This table has about 47,000 clones, about 90% appearing once. The sequenced material came from PBMCs. These receptors all stem from a woman between 45 and 65 years old in good health and a related stem cell transplant donor.

A single count supports this clone. This chain joins TRBV6-5 and TRBJ1-1; no clear D. The CDR3 runs 13 residues. Germline V CDR1 and CDR2: MNHEY, SVGAGI. V lost 4 bases to trimming and J lost 8 bases, with 14 bases between them. In nucleotides, the CDR3 is TGTGCCAGCAGTTTTCAACGGGGAGCCGAAGCTTTCTTT. Translating it yields CASSFQRGAEAFF.

The chain combines TRBV6-6 with TRBJ2-1, with 10 nucleotides matching TRBD2. Germline V gene data show CDR1 as MNHNY and CDR2 as SVGAGI (reference sequence). CDR3 length: 16 residues. The V gene end was trimmed by 7 bases and the J gene end by 2 bases; junction bases not matched to a gene: 8. CDR3 region: CASKIPSGSPYNEQFF. The CDR3 DNA reads as TGTGCCAGCAAAATACCTAGCGGGAGTCCCTACAATGAGCAGTTCTTC.

CDR3 in DNA: TGTGCCAGCAGTTACCCCAGGAACACCGGGGAGCTGTTTTTT. Translating gives CASSYPRNTGELFF. This chain joins TRBV6-5 and TRBJ2-2; no clear D. CDR3 size: 14 residues. The germline V gene encodes CDR1 MNHEY and CDR2 SVGAGI. The V end lost 2 bases, the J end lost 1 base, and 5 bases lay between the germline ends.

This chain joins TRBV15 and TRBJ2-7; D perhaps matches TRBD2 (6 bases). Germline assignment: CDR1 LNHNV and CDR2 YYDKDF (reference sequence). This CDR3 contains 16 residues. Between the trimmed V and J ends, which lost 1 base and 0 bases, there was a span of 13 bases. The CDR3 DNA follows: TGTGCCACCAGCAGAGGAGGGCGGGGTAGCTCCTACGAGCAGTACTTC. It translates to CATSRGGRGSSYEQYF.

This sequence joins TRBV29-1 and TRBJ2-7; the D gene is possibly TRBD1 (6 bases). V was clipped by 6 bases and J by 3 bases, with 15 bases between them. From germline, CDR1 is SQVTM and CDR2 ANQGSEA. This CDR3 has 13 residues. The CDR3 protein is CSVSPGQYYEQYF. CDR3 DNA: TGCAGCGTGAGTCCGGGACAATACTACGAGCAGTACTTC.

V gene TRBV6-5 combines with J gene TRBJ1-3; D gene unclear. The CDR3 is 15 residues long. CDR1 MNHEY and CDR2 SVGAGI come from the germline V gene. V shed 5 bases and J shed 0 bases, with 11 bases lying between them. The CDR3 sequence is CASSNPQVSGNTIYF. CDR3 nucleotide sequence: TGTGCCAGCAGTAATCCTCAGGTCTCTGGAAACACCATATATTTT.